This TCR beta chain was captured in a study of shared clonotypes between healthy human individuals. Study details: Aged between 18 and 49, the donors were two women and a few men.

Authors' analysis steps: ImmunoSEQ only sent back junction sequences with no quality scores, so filtering was done differently. Generated by immunoSEQ multiplex PCR, the TCRdb table keeps only in-frame clones and is missing some. That table supplies the V and J calls and clone size; D and trimming were determined from the DNA. The table shows roughly 2.6 million clones, with more than 90% occurring only once. General study results and limits: The sharing of 5% to 6.5% of naive CD4 clonotypes was seen across a few donors.

CDR1 and CDR2 from the germline V gene are GTSNPN and SVGIG (reference sequence). J lost 7 bases, V lost 2 bases, and 31 bases had no gene match. The length of the CDR3 is 22 residues. Note on this clone: Its antigen is currently unknown.

This receptor was taken from a man between 18 and 29 years old in good health. The sample taken for sequencing was naive CD4+ T cells sorted from blood. Subset in this sample: CD45RA+ positively selected. V usage is TRBV30 and J usage is TRBJ2-7; the match to TRBD2 covers 11 bases. CDR3 in DNA: TGTGCCTGGAGTCGACCGTTTTGGGGGGCTATAGCTAGCGGGAGGAACGAAGAGGAGCAGTACTTC. Its translation is CAWSRPFWGAIASGRNEEEQYF.